This T cell receptor beta chain was captured in a study of vaccination effects on CD4 cells after COVID-19. Overall study: Antigen-specific CD4+ T cells expanded by the ViraFEST assay with viral peptide pools were then sequenced.

Culture lasted 10 days before CD4+ T cell isolation. This table comes from immunoSEQ multiplex PCR, and its TCRdb copy is limited to in-frame clones, with some not included. The sample includes 20,000 to 25,000 clones, around 67% of them seen just once. This clone was observed a few times. Its cognate antigen is unknown. Specimen: CD4+ T cells from PBMCs cultured without peptide, collected before COVID-19 vaccination. The receptor was derived from a human donor who received a COVID-19 vaccine.

CDR3 amino acids: CASTSHGGSYGYTF. The CDR3 DNA reads as TGTGCCAGCACCTCTCACGGAGGGAGCTATGGCTACACCTTC. The chain recombines TRBV27 with TRBJ1-2; D unclear. CDR1 is MNHEY, CDR2 SMNVEV, per germline (reference sequence). The CDR3 spans 14 residues. With 7 bases removed from V and 4 bases from J, the gap between germline ends came to 16 bases.